This T cell receptor beta chain was sequenced for a study of Ad26.COV2.S vaccination and SARS-CoV-2 variants (dated by TCRdb to about 2021). Background on the whole study: Vaccine-arm donors came from COV1001, a multicentre, randomized, double-blind, placebo-controlled phase I-IIa trial of Ad26.COV2.S in healthy adults. Ad26.COV2.S was administered intramuscularly at a dose of 5x10^10 or 1x10^11 viral particles, either as one shot or as two shots given 56 days apart. The specificity and breadth of SARS-CoV-2-reactive T cell receptors after Ad26.COV2.S vaccination were assessed by TCRbeta repertoire sequencing. A total of roughly 30 samples were included in the TCR-sequenced set, comprising roughly 19 Ad26.COV2.S vaccine recipients, 5 placebo recipients and 8 SARS-CoV-2 convalescent individuals. Trial participants were randomized into five groups of five: low-dose or high-dose Ad26.COV2.S given once or twice, or placebo on both occasions. Investigators did not know the trial group allocation while performing experiments and assessing outcomes.

In regard to this clone: Its specific antigen is unknown. No much larger clone is present one base from it, and per-base qualities are unavailable.

The CDR3 starts with the cysteine, ends with the phenylalanine, and has 16 residues. Just the 48-base CDR3 DNA is kept, in frame starting at base 1. The V end gives up 6 bases and the J end 4 bases, leaving 9 bases in the junction not matched to a gene. CDR1 and CDR2 are read off the germline V gene as SGHNT and YENEEA. Results the study describes overall, beyond this receptor: The study lacked the statistical power to compare responses across vaccine doses or regimens. It was noted by the authors that total T cell responses may have been underestimated by the TCR breadth and depth analyses. Comparable non-spike TCR breadth was observed between vaccine and placebo recipients, consistent with only spike being contained in the vaccine. Spike-specific TCR breadth was higher in Ad26.COV2.S recipients than in placebo recipients (P = 0.0014). Substantial breadth of spike-specific CD8+ and CD4+ T cell responses was reported after vaccination.

In the paper's terms, the treatment or condition label means: some 20 received Ad26.COV2.S at low or high dose, single or two shots; 5 received placebo; per-sample allocation not given. Repertoires of vaccine and placebo recipients were sequenced from samples taken on day 63 after the first injection. In Cohort 1b, 25 or so adults aged 18-55 years were enrolled at a single site in Boston, USA, between 29 July and 7 August 2020. Ad26.COV2.S was a replication-incompetent adenovirus type 26 vector expressing a prefusion-stabilized SARS-CoV-2 spike protein from the original Wuhan strain. The immunoSEQ Assay was the method used to sequence TCRbeta CDR3 regions. After extraction, genomic DNA underwent amplification by bias-controlled multiplex PCR, followed by high-throughput sequencing. The authors processed their data as follows. Collapsing and filtering of sequences were performed to quantify the absolute abundance of each unique TCRbeta CDR3 region. T cell fraction was estimated by normalizing TCRbeta template counts to usable DNA, which was measured by amplifying reference genes present in all nucleated cells. Repertoire TCRs were annotated as SARS-CoV-2-specific by exact matching of V gene, CDR3 amino acid sequence and J gene to a known reactive TCR set. The reference SARS-CoV-2 TCR set was derived from MIRA and filtered for enrichment in COVID-19-positive ImmuneCODE repertoires, a step that removed public or cross-reactive TCRs. Drawing on the MIRA antigens, annotated TCRs were analysed further at the level of specific ORF or position within ORF. Breadth was defined as annotated unique rearrangements over total unique productive rearrangements; depth was the summed frequency of those rearrangements. TCR breadth was compared between groups using two-sided Wilcoxon rank-sum tests. TCRdb stores this immuneACCESS table with in-frame sequences only. Part of the clones is absent; in the studies checked, under half of the shortfall reflects unresolved V genes, and no reason is known for the rest. That table supplies the V and J calls and clone size; D and trimming were determined from the DNA. The sample table holds about 400,000 clones, of which roughly 90% were seen once. Of the sample, 3.6% is held by the ten largest clones.

In this chain, TRBV11-3 is recombined with TRBJ2-3; 11 bases in the middle match TRBD2. The specimen comprised peripheral blood, sampled in a trial of Ad26.COV2.S vaccine versus placebo. The source of this sequence is a person aged 18-65 years who received the Ad26.COV2.S COVID-19 vaccine or a placebo. The DNA is TGTGCCAGCAGTCTAGCGGGGGGCTTTGGGGCAGATACGCAGTATTTT. Translated, this gives CASSLAGGFGADTQYF.